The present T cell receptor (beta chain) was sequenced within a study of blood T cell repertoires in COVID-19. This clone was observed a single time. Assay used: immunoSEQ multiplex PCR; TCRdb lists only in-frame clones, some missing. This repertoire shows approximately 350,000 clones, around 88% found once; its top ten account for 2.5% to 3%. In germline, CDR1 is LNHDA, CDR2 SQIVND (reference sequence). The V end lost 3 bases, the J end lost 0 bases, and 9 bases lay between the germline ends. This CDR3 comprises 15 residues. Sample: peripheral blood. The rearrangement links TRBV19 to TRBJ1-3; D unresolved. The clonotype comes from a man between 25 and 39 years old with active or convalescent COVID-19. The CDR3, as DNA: TGTGCCAGTAGTATTGTGCAGTCCTCTGGAAACACCATATATTTT. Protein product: CASSIVQSSGNTIYF.